The 9 T cell receptor beta chains in this list originate from one sample, sequenced in a study of blood T cell repertoires in COVID-19. The protocol was immunoSEQ multiplex PCR, while the TCRdb copy is restricted to in-frame clones and leaves out a portion. The repertoire has 300,000 to 400,000 clones, over 75% of them found once; the top ten carry about 2.3%. The sample taken for sequencing was peripheral blood. These receptors were obtained from a woman in her sixties or seventies with COVID-19, enrolled during active disease.

The V and J genes are TRBV3-1 (or the pseudogene TRBV3-2) and TRBJ1-5; 8 bases map to TRBD1. This CDR3 has 15 residues. The germline gives CDR1 LGHDT, CDR2 YNNKEL (reference sequence). V was pared by 1 base and J by 7 bases, with 6 bases of the junction left unmatched. The CDR3: CASSQGTGSGQPQHF. In DNA form, the CDR3 reads TGTGCCAGCAGCCAAGGGACAGGGTCGGGGCAGCCCCAGCATTTT.

This sequence joins TRBV25-1 and TRBJ1-1; D remains unclear. The CDR3 length is 15 residues. Germline V gene lookup returns CDR1 MGHDK and CDR2 SYGVNS. The V end lost 2 bases, the J end lost 4 bases, and 14 bases lay between the germline ends. CDR3 residues: CASSEPTGRATEAFF. Here the CDR3 DNA reads TGTGCCAGCAGTGAACCGACGGGAAGGGCCACTGAAGCTTTCTTT.

There are a few counts of this clone. The chain links TRBV21-1 to TRBJ2-1; TRBD2, the table's D call, lacks a check against the DNA. TRBV21-1 counts as a pseudogene. The CDR3 spans 16 residues. The DNA of the CDR3 is TGTGCCAGCAGCAAAGGCGGAGACTTGTCCTACAATGAGCAGTTCTTC. This gives the protein CASSKGGDLSYNEQFF.

The CDR3 DNA reads as TGTGCCAGCAGCACAGGGCCCTCGGGCTATGGCTACACCTTC. It yields the protein CASSTGPSGYGYTF. This sequence joins TRBV7-2 and TRBJ1-2, with D tentatively TRBD1 (6 bases). The germline gives CDR1 SGHTA, CDR2 FQGNSA. V was trimmed by 5 bases and J by 4 bases, leaving 14 bases between them. The CDR3 covers 14 residues.

The chain has TRBV4-1 and TRBJ2-7; 8 bases are shared with TRBD2. The CDR3 spans 15 residues. Germline V lookup: CDR1 MGHRA, CDR2 YSYEKL. J lost 7 bases, V lost 1 base, and 9 bases had no gene match. The CDR3 nucleotides read TGCGCCAGCAGCCAAGCCCCCGGGACTAGGGAAGAGCAGTACTTC. It codes for CASSQAPGTREEQYF.

The chain uses TRBV21-1 and TRBJ1-2; TRBD1, the table's D call, lacks a check against the DNA. TRBV21-1 is reported as a pseudogene. CDR3 length: 15 amino acids. The CDR3 loop reads CASSIKTGGADGYTF. The DNA for the CDR3 is TGTGCCAGCAGCATAAAGACAGGGGGCGCGGACGGCTACACCTTC.

This clone has a single count. The V call is TRBV19, the J call TRBJ1-2; TRBD1 aligns across 12 bases. CDR3 size: 13 residues. V was pared by 6 bases and J by 8 bases, with 4 bases of the junction left unmatched. The germline V gene has CDR1 LNHDA and CDR2 SQIVND (reference sequence). The CDR3 loop is CASRGTGGPGYTF. The CDR3 DNA sequence: TGTGCCAGTAGGGGGACAGGGGGCCCCGGCTACACCTTC.

This chain links TRBV12-3 or TRBV12-4 with TRBJ2-5; 7 bases line up with TRBD2. Losses at the gene ends were 7 bases for V and 9 bases for J; bases not matched to a gene: 11. The CDR3 spans 13 residues. The CDR3 DNA follows: TGTGCCAGCACCCCGACCGTACGGGGGGCCCAGTACTTC. Translation gives CASTPTVRGAQYF.

V and J are TRBV6-5 and TRBJ1-5; D is perhaps TRBD1 (6 bases). CDR1 is MNHEY and CDR2 is SVGAGI in the germline V gene. V lost 2 bases to trimming and J lost 2 bases, with 13 bases between them. CDR3 length: 16 amino acids. CDR3 nucleotide sequence: TGTGCCAGCAGTTACGGGACACCGGAGGGCAATCAGCCCCAGCATTTT. The encoded protein is CASSYGTPEGNQPQHF.